The 28 T cell receptor beta chains below were found in one sample sequenced in a study of T cell responses to AZD1222 COVID-19 vaccine (dated by TCRdb to the early 2020s). The sample's time point label, in plain terms: baseline before first vaccination. The library was made by the immunoSEQ multiplex PCR assay. The clones in this table, taken by TCRdb from immuneACCESS, are in-frame only. Not every clone is retained; where verified, under half of the shortfall comes from an unresolved V gene, and the cause of the rest is unknown. Across this sample there are tens of thousands of clones, with roughly nine tenths seen only once. The ten largest make up 30% to 35% of the sample. The sample in question was peripheral blood, obtained on day 0 of AZD1222 vaccination. Every receptor here comes from an adult in good health.

As to this clone: Compared with germline, one end of the junction differs, possibly owing to a read error. The chain carries TRBV30 and TRBJ2-1; 8 bases are a match to TRBD2. The CDR3 runs to 14 residues. Germline V gene data show CDR1 as GTSNPN and CDR2 as SVGIG (reference sequence). CDR3 sequence: CAGSSGLVFNEQFF. The CDR3 DNA sequence: TGTGCCGGGAGCTCGGGACTAGTTTTTAATGAGCAGTTCTTC.

The CDR3: CASSSTGWTEAFF. The CDR3 DNA sequence: TGTGCCAGCAGCTCGACAGGTTGGACTGAAGCTTTCTTT. The chain recombines TRBV7-9 with TRBJ1-1, with D maybe TRBD1 (6 bases). V lost 4 bases to trimming and J lost 5 bases, with 11 bases between them. The CDR3 is 13 amino acids. Germline assignment: CDR1 SEHNR and CDR2 FQNEAQ (reference sequence). Together with reference TRBV7-9 and TRBJ1-1, the CDR3 gives the full variable domain: DTGVSQNPRHKITKRGQNVTFRCDPISEHNRLYWYRQTLGQGPEFLTYFQNEAQLEKSRLLSDRFSAERPKGSFSTLEIQRTEQGDSAMYLCASSSTGWTEAFFGQGTRLTVV.

This sequence joins TRBV13 and TRBJ1-3; a weak D match, TRBD1 (5 bases). Trimming cost V 0 bases and J 0 bases, with 9 bases left between them. Germline lookup yields CDR1 PRHDT and CDR2 FYEKMQ (reference sequence). CDR3 length equals 16 residues. CDR3 nucleotides: TGTGCCAGCAGCTTAGGGACAGCACCCTCTGGAAACACCATATATTTT. It specifies CASSLGTAPSGNTIYF. Combining the CDR3 with reference TRBV13 and TRBJ1-3 gives the whole variable domain AAGVIQSPRHLIKEKRETATLKCYPIPRHDTVYWYQQGPGQDPQFLISFYEKMQSDKGSIPDRFSAQQFSDYHSELNMSSLELGDSALYFCASSLGTAPSGNTIYFGEGSWLTVV.

The chain employs TRBV5-4 and TRBJ2-7; TRBD2 is a possible D gene (6 bases). The ends were cut back, 2 bases at V and 3 bases at J, with 12 bases in the middle. The CDR3 totals 14 residues. Germline V gene sequence: CDR1 SGHNT, CDR2 YYREEE (reference sequence). CDR3 DNA: TGTGCCAGCAGCTTTTCGACTAGTAGCTACGAGCAGTACTTC. Its protein is CASSFSTSSYEQYF.

The chain couples TRBV5-1 to TRBJ2-7, with 11 positions matching TRBD2. The CDR3 consists of 15 residues. V lost 4 bases, J lost 6 bases, and 9 bases stayed unmatched. Germline assignment: CDR1 SGHRS and CDR2 YFSETQ. CDR3 loop: CASSTTSGRPPEQYF. CDR3 nucleotides: TGCGCCAGCAGCACTACTAGCGGGAGACCCCCCGAGCAGTACTTC.

V and J are TRBV28 and TRBJ2-7, with D tentatively TRBD1 (5 bases). V was shortened by 2 bases and J by 0 bases, with 11 bases between the two germline ends. Germline V gene data show CDR1 as MDHEN and CDR2 as SYDVKM. This CDR3 spans 15 amino acids. The CDR3 here is CASSLSGASSYEQYF. The CDR3 nucleotides are TGTGCCAGCAGTTTAAGTGGGGCCAGCTCCTACGAGCAGTACTTC.

The CDR3 reads CASSQGIAGANVLTF. The CDR3 coding sequence is TGCGCCAGCAGCCAAGGAATCGCTGGGGCCAACGTCCTGACTTTC. V is TRBV4-3 and J is TRBJ2-6; unclear D gene. The CDR3 spans 15 residues. The germline CDR1 and CDR2 sequences are LGHNA and YSLEER. V lost 1 base and J 2 bases, leaving 6 bases between the germline ends.

The chain joins TRBV7-9 to TRBJ1-3; tentatively, D is TRBD1 (5 bases). In germline, CDR1 is SEHNR, CDR2 FQNEAQ (reference sequence). CDR3 length equals 15 residues. V lost 2 bases, J lost 5 bases, and 13 bases lay in between. CDR3 in amino acids: CASSLLGGGRNTIYF. The DNA of the CDR3 is TGTGCCAGCAGCTTACTGGGGGGTGGCCGAAACACCATATATTTT.

The chain recombines TRBV4-1 with TRBJ2-2; D may be TRBD2 (6 bases). V lost 0 bases to trimming and J lost 2 bases, with 16 bases between them. The CDR3 runs to 18 residues. Germline-derived CDR1 and CDR2 are MGHRA and YSYEKL. This CDR3 reads CASSQEPLTRPNTGELFF. CDR3 in DNA: TGCGCCAGCAGCCAAGAACCCTTGACTAGGCCTAACACCGGGGAGCTGTTTTTT.

The chain recombines TRBV11-3 with TRBJ2-3; a possible D gene is TRBD1 (5 bases). The ends were cut back, 5 bases at V and 4 bases at J, with 19 bases in the middle. Germline V CDR1 and CDR2: SGHNT, YENEEA. The CDR3 spans 16 residues. DNA of the CDR3: TGTGCCAGCAGCCCCGCAACAGGCACCACTCCAGATACGCAGTATTTT. It is translated as CASSPATGTTPDTQYF.

The V and J genes are TRBV2 and TRBJ2-7; D might be TRBD1 (6 bases). The CDR3 totals 13 residues. The germline CDR1 and CDR2 sequences are SNHLY and FYNNEI. Deletions cut 8 bases from V and 3 bases from J, with 14 bases between. The CDR3 here is CASCQGTDYEQYF. The CDR3 nucleotides are TGTGCCAGCTGCCAGGGGACCGACTACGAGCAGTACTTC.

This rearrangement joins TRBV5-1 to TRBJ2-2; D ambiguous. Germline values: CDR1 SGHRS, CDR2 YFSETQ. The V and J ends lost 0 bases and 6 bases respectively, with 6 bases between them. The CDR3 covers 13 residues. The CDR3 nucleotides are TGCGCCAGCAGCTTGGGAAGTGCCGGGGAGCTGTTTTTT. Encoded protein: CASSLGSAGELFF.

The chain is built from TRBV5-1 and TRBJ1-3, with D possibly TRBD1 on 5 matching bases. The germline V and J ends were trimmed by 5 bases and 1 base, with 10 bases remaining between them. Germline V gene lookup returns CDR1 SGHRS and CDR2 YFSETQ. This CDR3 has 14 residues. The CDR3 DNA reads as TGCGCCAGCAGGGCGACAGTGTCTGGAAACACCATATATTTT. It codes for CASRATVSGNTIYF.

This clone was seen only once. The chain combines TRBV3-1 (or the pseudogene TRBV3-2) with TRBJ1-2; tentative D call: TRBD1 (5 bases). V shed 0 bases and J shed 2 bases, with 16 bases lying between them. Germline CDR1 LGHDT, CDR2 YNNKEL (reference sequence). The CDR3 runs 17 residues. Written as DNA, the CDR3 is TGTGCCAGCAGCCAAGATAGGTACGGGGGGTTGAACTATGGCTACACCTTC. This codes for CASSQDRYGGLNYGYTF.

The rearrangement links TRBV10-3 to TRBJ1-1; 8 bases line up with TRBD1. Germline V gene lookup returns CDR1 ENHRY and CDR2 SYGVKD. J was trimmed by 1 base and V by 4 bases; bases with no gene match: 5. The CDR3 sequence is 15 residues long. The CDR3 loop reads CAISVTGAPNTEAFF. CDR3 sequence (DNA): TGTGCCATCAGTGTGACAGGGGCGCCGAACACTGAAGCTTTCTTT.

The J gene is TRBJ2-5, the V gene TRBV3-1 (or the pseudogene TRBV3-2), with 8 bases fitting TRBD2. The J segment lost 1 base and the V segment lost 0 bases, leaving 7 bases of the junction unmatched. Germline CDR1 and CDR2: LGHDT and YNNKEL (reference sequence). The CDR3 runs 17 residues. CDR3 amino acids: CASSQDNLLAGQETQYF. The CDR3 bases are TGTGCCAGCAGCCAAGATAACCTCCTAGCGGGCCAAGAGACCCAGTACTTC.

V usage is TRBV5-1 and J usage is TRBJ2-5; D might be TRBD1 or TRBD2, each matching 6 bases. V lost 4 bases to trimming and J lost 4 bases, with 20 bases between them. Per germline, CDR1 SGHRS and CDR2 YFSETQ. The CDR3 consists of 16 residues. CDR3 residues: CASSHRTNEGGETQYF. DNA of the CDR3: TGCGCCAGCAGCCACAGGACTAATGAAGGGGGAGAGACCCAGTACTTC.

This chain links TRBV19 with TRBJ2-3, with D possibly TRBD2 on 5 matching bases. Germline CDR1 LNHDA, CDR2 SQIVND (reference sequence). Trimming removed 3 bases from V and 5 bases from J, with 15 bases in between. This CDR3 contains 15 residues. CDR3 coding DNA: TGTGCCAGTAGTATCAGGCTGGCCGCGGGAGATACGCAGTATTTT. It is translated as CASSIRLAAGDTQYF.

V usage is TRBV28 and J usage is TRBJ1-2; D is ambiguous. The CDR3 loop spans 11 amino acids. Trimming removed 3 bases at V and 4 bases at J, with 3 bases between. Germline V CDR1 and CDR2: MDHEN, SYDVKM. CDR3 nucleotides: TGTGCCAGCAGTTTCGGCTATGGCTACACCTTC. Translated: CASSFGYGYTF.

The chain employs TRBV7-6 and TRBJ2-2; no reliable D call. Between the trimmed V and J ends, which lost 3 bases and 3 bases, there was a span of 11 bases. This CDR3 is 15 amino acids long. Per the germline V gene, CDR1 is SGHVS and CDR2 is FNYEAQ. The CDR3 DNA sequence: TGTGCCAGCAGCTTCCTAACTACGGACACCGGGGAGCTGTTTTTT. Translating it yields CASSFLTTDTGELFF.

The V gene is TRBV2, the J gene TRBJ2-6; D is unresolved. CDR3 length: 14 amino acids. The germline gives CDR1 SNHLY, CDR2 FYNNEI. The ends were cut back, 7 bases at V and 0 bases at J, with 7 bases in the middle. In nucleotides, the CDR3 is TGTGCCAGCATGGGATACTCTGGGGCCAACGTCCTGACTTTC. Its translation is CASMGYSGANVLTF.

The chain is built from TRBV29-1 and TRBJ1-3; no clear D. Trimming took 6 bases from V and 0 from J, leaving 9 bases between them. This CDR3 spans 13 amino acids. Germline CDR1 reads SQVTM; CDR2 reads ANQGSEA. CDR3 DNA sequence: TGCAGCGTCCAAGGGTCCTCTGGAAACACCATATATTTT. Translating gives CSVQGSSGNTIYF. Full variable domain (remainder filled in from reference TRBV29-1 and TRBJ1-3): SAVISQKPSRDICQRGTSLTIQCQVDSQVTMMFWYRQQPGQSLTLIATANQGSEATYESGFVIDKFPISRPNLTFSTLTVSNMSPEDSSIYLCSVQGSSGNTIYFGEGSWLTVV.

J is TRBJ1-2 and V is TRBV28; a possible D gene is TRBD1 (5 bases). Trimming removed 4 bases from V and 5 bases from J, with 14 bases in between. This CDR3 is built from 14 residues. Germline values: CDR1 MDHEN, CDR2 SYDVKM. The CDR3 bases are TGTGCCAGCAGTTCGGGACGGCGGTTTTATGGCTACACCTTC. Translated: CASSSGRRFYGYTF.

The chain employs TRBV9 and TRBJ2-1, with a tentative D call TRBD2 (5 bases). Germline V lookup: CDR1 SGDLS, CDR2 YYNGEE. The CDR3 loop spans 15 amino acids. Trimming took off 3 bases at V and 6 bases at J, with 16 bases between the two ends. The CDR3: CASSAAASYSNEQFF. The DNA for the CDR3 is TGTGCCAGCAGCGCAGCGGCTAGTTACTCCAATGAGCAGTTCTTC.

This chain connects TRBV4-1 to TRBJ2-7, with 12 bases matching TRBD2. With V trimmed by 4 bases and J by 4 bases, 5 bases remained unmatched. The germline gives CDR1 MGHRA, CDR2 YSYEKL. CDR3 length: 15 residues. The CDR3, as DNA: TGCGCCAGCAGCCCTCTGACTAGCGGGAGTTACGAGCAGTACTTC. The encoded protein is CASSPLTSGSYEQYF.

V gene TRBV12-3 or TRBV12-4 combines with J gene TRBJ1-1, with TRBD1 matching 7 bases. This CDR3 spans 13 amino acids. V lost 5 bases to trimming and J lost 1 base; unmatched junction nucleotides: 1. The CDR3 here is CASSGTANTEAFF. The CDR3, as DNA: TGTGCCAGCAGTGGGACAGCGAACACTGAAGCTTTCTTT.

The V call is TRBV19, the J call TRBJ2-1; 8 nucleotides align to TRBD2. In germline, CDR1 is LNHDA, CDR2 SQIVND (reference sequence). The ends lost 6 bases at V and 8 bases at J; junction bases unmatched: 6. The CDR3 consists of 13 residues. DNA for the CDR3: TGTGCCAGTAGCCAAGGACTAGCCTATGAGCAGTTCTTC. This encodes CASSQGLAYEQFF.

The chain recombines TRBV7-8 with TRBJ2-2; 13 nucleotides align to TRBD2. The V gene's germline CDR1 is SGHVS and CDR2 FQNEAQ. The J segment lost 7 bases and the V segment lost 4 bases, leaving 6 bases of the junction unmatched. The CDR3 runs 16 residues. The CDR3 nucleotides are TGTGCCAGCAGCTCCGGACTAGCGGGAGTGGTCGGGGAGCTGTTTTTT. Protein product: CASSSGLAGVVGELFF.